The text below deals with one TCR beta chain. What it recognizes is unknown. Germline lookup yields CDR1 GTSNPN and CDR2 SVGIG (reference sequence). The CDR3 extends over 12 amino acids. V was cut by 5 bases and J by 3 bases, with 10 bases left in between. Sequencing used immunoSEQ multiplex PCR; TCRdb keeps in-frame clones, though not all of them. The data hold 150,000 to 200,000 clones, with just under 95% observed a single time. These data come from a study of T cell responses to AZD1222 COVID-19 vaccine. Whole-study findings and limits: In all cases, repertoires were sampled only after the peak T cell response.

The chain combines TRBV30 with TRBJ1-2, with a weak D call TRBD1 (5 bases). The input for sequencing was peripheral blood, taken on day 0 of AZD1222 vaccination. The TCR sequence derives from an adult in good health. The CDR3 DNA reads as TGTGCCTGGGCGACAGCGTACTATGGCTACACCTTC. It translates to CAWATAYYGYTF.